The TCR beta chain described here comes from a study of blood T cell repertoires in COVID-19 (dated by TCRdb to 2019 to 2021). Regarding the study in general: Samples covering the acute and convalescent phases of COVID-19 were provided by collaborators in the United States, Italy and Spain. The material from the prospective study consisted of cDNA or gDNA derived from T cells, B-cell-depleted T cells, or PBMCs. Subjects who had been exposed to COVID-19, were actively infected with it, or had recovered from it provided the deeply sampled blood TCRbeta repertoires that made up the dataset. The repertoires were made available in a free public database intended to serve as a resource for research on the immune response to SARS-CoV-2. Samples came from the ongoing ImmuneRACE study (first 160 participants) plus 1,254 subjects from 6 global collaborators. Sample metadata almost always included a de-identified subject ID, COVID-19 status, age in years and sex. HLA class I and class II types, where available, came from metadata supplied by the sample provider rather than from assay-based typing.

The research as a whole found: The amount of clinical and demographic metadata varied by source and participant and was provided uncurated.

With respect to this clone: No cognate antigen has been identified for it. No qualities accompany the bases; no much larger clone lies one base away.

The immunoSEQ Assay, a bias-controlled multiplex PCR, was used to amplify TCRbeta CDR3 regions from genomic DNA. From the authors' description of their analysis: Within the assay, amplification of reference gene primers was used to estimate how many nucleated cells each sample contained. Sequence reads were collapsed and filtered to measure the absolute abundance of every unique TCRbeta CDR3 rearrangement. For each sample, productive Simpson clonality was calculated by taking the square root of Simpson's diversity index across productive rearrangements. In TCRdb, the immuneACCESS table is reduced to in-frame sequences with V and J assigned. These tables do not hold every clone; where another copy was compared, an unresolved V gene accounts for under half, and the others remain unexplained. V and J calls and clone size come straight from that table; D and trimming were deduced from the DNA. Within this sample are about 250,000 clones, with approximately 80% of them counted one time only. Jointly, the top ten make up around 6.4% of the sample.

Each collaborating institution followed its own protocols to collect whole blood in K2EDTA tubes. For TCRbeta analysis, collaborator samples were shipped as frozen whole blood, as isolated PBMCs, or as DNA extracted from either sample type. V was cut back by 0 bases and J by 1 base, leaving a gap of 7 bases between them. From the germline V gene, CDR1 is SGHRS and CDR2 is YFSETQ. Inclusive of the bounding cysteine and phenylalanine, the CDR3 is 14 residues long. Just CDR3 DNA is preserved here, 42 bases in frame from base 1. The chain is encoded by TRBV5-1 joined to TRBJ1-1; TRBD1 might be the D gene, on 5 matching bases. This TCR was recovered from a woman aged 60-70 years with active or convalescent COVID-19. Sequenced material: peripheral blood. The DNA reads TGCGCCAGCAGCTTGGAGACAGCGAACACTGAAGCTTTCTTT. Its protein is CASSLETANTEAFF.